The sequence of this T cell receptor beta chain was determined in a study of cytomegalovirus exposure and HLA in healthy donors. Study context: Within an early data release were about 80 million unique TCRs drawn from HLA-typed donors. Findings of the study overall: Overall, about 160 TCR beta chains were annotated as cytomegalovirus-associated.

The CDR3 is 15 residues long. CDR1 is SGHVS and CDR2 is FQNEAQ in the germline V gene. Trimming took 5 bases from V and 5 from J; bases not matched to a gene: 8. Amplification used 60 Vbeta primers and 13 Jbeta primers. Source study methods: About 10 million of some 80 million unique TCR beta chains were shared, per a later count. Method: immunoSEQ multiplex PCR; TCRdb's copy keeps in-frame clones and lacks some. V and J calls and clone size are copied from that table; D and trimming were computed from the DNA. This table holds 150,000 to 200,000 clones, over 75% found once. With respect to this clone: What it binds is unknown.

The chain recombines TRBV7-8 with TRBJ2-1; 8 nucleotides agree with TRBD1. The receptor was derived from a man younger than 35 in good health and CMV-seronegative. The sequenced material came from PBMCs. The CDR3 reads CASSTGTGEDNEQFF. As DNA, the CDR3 is TGTGCCAGCAGCACCGGGACAGGTGAAGACAATGAGCAGTTCTTC.